This entry features one TCR beta chain sequence. The antigen is unknown. When the RNA was reverse transcribed, random hexamers were used with an input of about 0.5 to 1 ug. Multiplex PCR with immunoSEQ amplified the TCR beta CDR3 across 54 Vbeta and 13 Jbeta. TCRdb used MiXCR to reprocess the immunoSEQ multiplex PCR reads, holding one entry per CDR3 protein. The sample yields 100,000 to 150,000 distinct CDR3 sequences, nearly 95% seen once. The sample belongs to a study of CD8 T cells in Susac syndrome. Study-wide results and limits: The study's TCR sequencing and HLA analysis covered a relatively small number of individuals, and the study acknowledged this.

The CDR3 runs 13 residues. Germline assignment: CDR1 GTSNPN and CDR2 SVGIG (reference sequence). With 5 bases clipped from V and 10 bases from J, the junction kept 10 bases outside the gene matches. Sequencing of TCR beta drew on CD8+ and CD4+ T cells from blood. The controls were healthy donors who were matched for age and sex. Input material: CD4+ T cells from PBMCs. The rearrangement links TRBV30 to TRBJ2-1; 8 bases line up with TRBD2. This clonotype was obtained from a human donor in good health. CDR3 in amino acids: CAWGTAGVYEQFF. Written as DNA, the CDR3 is TGTGCCTGGGGAACAGCGGGAGTCTACGAGCAGTTCTTC.